This TCR beta chain was sequenced during a study of Ad26.COV2.S vaccination and SARS-CoV-2 variants. Study background: The donor belonged to the COV1001 Ad26.COV2.S trial arm.

Treatment described: approximately 18 received Ad26.COV2.S at low or high dose, single or two shots; about five received placebo; per-sample allocation not given. On day 63 after the first injection, vaccine and placebo recipients gave samples. Data came from immunoSEQ multiplex PCR; TCRdb stores just in-frame clones and leaves some out. The sample holds 350,000 to 500,000 clones, roughly 90% seen once. Per the germline V gene, CDR1 is SNHLY and CDR2 is FYNNEI. The CDR3 length is 14 residues. V was clipped by 2 bases and J by 1 base, with 8 bases between them. The rearrangement uses TRBV2 and TRBJ1-2; no reliable D call. The source is a person aged 18-60 years who received the Ad26.COV2.S COVID-19 vaccine or a placebo. The source was peripheral blood, collected in a trial of Ad26.COV2.S vaccine versus placebo. CDR3 DNA: TGTGCCAGCAGTGAAAGTGTCAGTAACTATGGCTACACCTTC. Residues: CASSESVSNYGYTF.